This TCR beta chain derives from a study of T cells after yellow fever vaccination. Study-level background: Each low-cell-number fraction was prepared by means of SMART-Seq v4 Ultra Low Input.

TCRdb recomputed calls from the 5' RACE reads with MiXCR, one row per CDR3 protein. The sample contains a few hundred thousand distinct CDR3 sequences, roughly 4% of which appear only once. This clonotype was seen repeatedly, ten times or more. Deletions cut 0 bases from V and 8 bases from J, with 14 bases between. Germline-derived CDR1 and CDR2 are DFQATT and SNEGSKA (reference sequence). The CDR3 loop spans 14 amino acids. V is TRBV20-1 and J is TRBJ2-1, with D possibly TRBD1 on 6 matching bases. The sample was PBMCs, taken on the day of the yellow fever booster vaccination. The sequence was collected from a man younger than 35 who received the YFV17D yellow fever vaccine. CDR3 DNA: TGCAGTGCTAGAGATGCCAGGGGATTCTATGAGCAGTTCTTC. Its protein product is CSARDARGFYEQFF.